Below, one TCR beta chain is given with its context. The sample originates from a study of blood T cell repertoires in COVID-19. Whole-study context: Acute and convalescent COVID-19 samples came from the United States, Italy and Spain.

The study drew participants aged roughly 18 to 95 years from 20 to 30 US areas. The study counted Cohort 3 donors as recovered given two negative PCRs, clearance, or symptom resolution. How the authors handled the data: From reference gene primer amplification, estimates of nucleated cell counts were derived. Libraries were prepared by immunoSEQ multiplex PCR; TCRdb keeps only in-frame clonotypes and omits some of them. V and J calls and clone size are as listed in that table; D and trimming were resolved from the DNA. Of 350,000 to 550,000 clones listed, 80% to 90% are singletons. V was cut by 3 bases and J by 6 bases, with 18 bases left in between. CDR3 size: 15 residues. From germline, CDR1 is KGHSH and CDR2 LQKENI.

The specimen was PBMCs or T cells enriched from blood (not recorded which). The sequence was collected from a man under 40 who had recovered from COVID-19. This sequence joins TRBV18 and TRBJ2-7, with D possibly being TRBD2 (7 bases). CDR3 DNA sequence: TGTGCCAGCTCACCGGGAGGGACAACTTTTTCCGAGCAGTACTTC. Its translation: CASSPGGTTFSEQYF.